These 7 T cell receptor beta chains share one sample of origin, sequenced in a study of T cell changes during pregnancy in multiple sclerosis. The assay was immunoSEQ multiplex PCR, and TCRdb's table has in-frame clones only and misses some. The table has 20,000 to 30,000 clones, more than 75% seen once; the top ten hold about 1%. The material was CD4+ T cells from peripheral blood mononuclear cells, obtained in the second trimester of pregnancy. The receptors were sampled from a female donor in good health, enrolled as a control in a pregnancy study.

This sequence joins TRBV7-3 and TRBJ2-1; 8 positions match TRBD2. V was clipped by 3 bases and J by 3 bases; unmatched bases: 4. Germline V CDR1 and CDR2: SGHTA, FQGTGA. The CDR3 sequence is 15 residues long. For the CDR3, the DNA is TGTGCCAGCAGCTTGCGGACTAGCAGCTACAATGAGCAGTTCTTC. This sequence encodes CASSLRTSSYNEQFF.

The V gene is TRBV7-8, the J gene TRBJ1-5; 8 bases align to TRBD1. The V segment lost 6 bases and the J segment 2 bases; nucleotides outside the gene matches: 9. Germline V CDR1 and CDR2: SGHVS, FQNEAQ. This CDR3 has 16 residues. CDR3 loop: CASSLSDRGGNQPQHF. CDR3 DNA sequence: TGTGCCAGCAGTCTATCCGACAGGGGCGGCAATCAGCCCCAGCATTTT.

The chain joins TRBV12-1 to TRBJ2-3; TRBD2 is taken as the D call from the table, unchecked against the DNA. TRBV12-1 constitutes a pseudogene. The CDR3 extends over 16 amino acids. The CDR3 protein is CASSPRTSGGADTQYF. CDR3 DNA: TGTGCCAGCAGCCCTCGGACTAGCGGGGGTGCGGATACGCAGTATTTT.

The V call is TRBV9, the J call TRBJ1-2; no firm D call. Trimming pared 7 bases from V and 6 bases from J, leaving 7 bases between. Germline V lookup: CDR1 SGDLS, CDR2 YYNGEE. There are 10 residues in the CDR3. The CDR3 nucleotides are TGTGCCAGCGGGGAGGATGGCTACACCTTC. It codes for CASGEDGYTF.

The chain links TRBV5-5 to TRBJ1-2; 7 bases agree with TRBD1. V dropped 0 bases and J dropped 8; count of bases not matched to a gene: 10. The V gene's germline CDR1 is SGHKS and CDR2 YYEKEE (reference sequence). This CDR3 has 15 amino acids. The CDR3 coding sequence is TGTGCCAGCAGCTTGGCCCGACAGGGTCAAGTGGGCTACACCTTC. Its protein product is CASSLARQGQVGYTF.

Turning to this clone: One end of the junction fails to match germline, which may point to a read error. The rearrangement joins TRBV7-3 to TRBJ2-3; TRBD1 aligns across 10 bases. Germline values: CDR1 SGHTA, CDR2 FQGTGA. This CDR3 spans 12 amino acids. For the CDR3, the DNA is TGTGCCAGCAGCCCGCCGGGACAGGGGTTGAATTTT. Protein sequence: CASSPPGQGLNF.

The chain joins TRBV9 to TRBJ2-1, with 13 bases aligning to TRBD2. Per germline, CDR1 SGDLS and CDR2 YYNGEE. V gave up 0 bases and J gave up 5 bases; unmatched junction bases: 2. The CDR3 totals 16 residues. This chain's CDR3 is CASSVGTSGSDNEQFF. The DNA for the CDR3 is TGTGCCAGCAGCGTAGGGACTAGCGGGAGTGACAATGAGCAGTTCTTC.